The clone carrying this T cell receptor (beta chain) was found many times. The sample comes from a study of T cells in Graves' hyperthyroidism and ophthalmopathy. Amplification of TCR beta CDR3 regions used RNA as the template. First-round RT-PCR of the TCR CDR3 relied on the HTBI primer set. TCRdb redid the calling of the multiplex PCR reads with MiXCR, one entry per CDR3 protein. The sample has roughly 240,000 distinct CDR3 sequences, roughly 22% seen once. Germline V lookup: CDR1 MNHEY, CDR2 SMNVEV (reference sequence). The ends lost 1 base at V and 2 bases at J; junction bases unmatched: 4. The CDR3 consists of 15 residues. Diagnoses were made from clinical symptoms, serum measures (thyroxine and TRAb), thyroid ultrasound and orbital computed tomography.

The specimen sequenced was blood. The sequence was collected from a middle-aged woman with Graves' ophthalmopathy. This chain connects TRBV27 to TRBJ1-2; TRBD1 aligns across 7 bases. The CDR3 region has the DNA TGTGCCAGCAGTTTATTAGGGGGCCCAAACTATGGCTACACCTTC. Translated: CASSLLGGPNYGYTF.